These 11 T cell receptor beta chains were sequenced from one sample in a study of blood T cell repertoires in COVID-19. Here immunoSEQ multiplex PCR was the method, and the copy in TCRdb shows in-frame clones only, minus some. Of some 140,000 clones in the sample, about 90% were seen once. Sequencing was carried out using peripheral blood. Receptors originate from a man in his fifties or sixties with acute or convalescent COVID-19.

About this clone: This same CDR3 is encoded by further DNA sequences in the sample. The J gene is TRBJ1-1, the V gene TRBV28; the D is unclear. The CDR3 is made up of 13 amino acids. The ends were cut back, 6 bases at V and 1 base at J, with 9 bases in the middle. CDR1 MDHEN and CDR2 SYDVKM come from the germline V gene. This CDR3 is CASRRGTNTEAFF. DNA of the CDR3: TGTGCCAGCAGGAGAGGAACGAACACTGAAGCTTTCTTT.

The gene calls are TRBV5-4 and TRBJ2-7; D not certain. Trimming pared 4 bases from V and 7 bases from J, leaving 15 bases between. CDR3 length equals 13 residues. Germline V lookup: CDR1 SGHNT, CDR2 YYREEE (reference sequence). The CDR3 nucleotides are TGTGCCAGCAGCGTTACTAACTCCGAGGAGCAGTACTTC. Translated: CASSVTNSEEQYF.

V and J are TRBV9 and TRBJ2-2; maybe TRBD1 (6 bases). Trimming removed 4 bases at V and 1 base at J, with 17 bases between. This CDR3 is 17 amino acids long. The germline gives CDR1 SGDLS, CDR2 YYNGEE. CDR3 residues: CASSTRSRDKNTGELFF. CDR3 sequence (DNA): TGTGCCAGCAGCACTCGGAGCCGGGACAAGAACACCGGGGAGCTGTTTTTT.

This chain connects TRBV2 to TRBJ1-1, with D tentatively TRBD1 (6 bases). Trimming removed 7 bases at V and 1 base at J, with 19 bases between. This CDR3 has 16 residues. Germline V lookup: CDR1 SNHLY, CDR2 FYNNEI. The CDR3: CASTEQGLLGNTEAFF. CDR3 nucleotide sequence: TGTGCCAGCACAGAACAGGGTTTGTTAGGGAACACTGAAGCTTTCTTT.

The chain carries TRBV19 and TRBJ1-6, with 8 nucleotides matching TRBD1. V gave up 3 bases and J gave up 10 bases; unmatched junction bases: 8. Germline V gene data show CDR1 as LNHDA and CDR2 as SQIVND (reference sequence). The CDR3 sequence is 15 residues long. Written as DNA, the CDR3 is TGTGCCAGTAGTATGGGGACAGGTTCAAACTCACCCCTCCACTTT. Amino acid sequence: CASSMGTGSNSPLHF.

The CDR3 is CASSQDTGKVNEQFF. CDR3 nucleotide sequence: TGTGCCAGCAGCCAAGACACAGGGAAAGTCAATGAGCAGTTCTTC. The V and J genes are TRBV4-2 and TRBJ2-1; TRBD1 might be the D (6 bases). Per the germline V gene, CDR1 is LGHNA and CDR2 is YNFKEQ. The CDR3 runs to 15 residues. The V and J ends lost 0 bases and 6 bases respectively, with 12 bases between them.

The chain joins TRBV2 to TRBJ1-3; the D gene is possibly TRBD1 (6 bases). Germline V gives CDR1 SNHLY, CDR2 FYNNEI. Trimming left V 6 bases short and J 2 bases short, with 20 bases between. The CDR3 consists of 17 residues. The CDR3 sequence is CASRLPLGQSAGNTIYF. The CDR3 DNA reads as TGTGCCAGCAGACTACCCCTAGGACAGTCGGCTGGAAACACCATATATTTT.

The chain is built from TRBV28 and TRBJ2-1; 9 nucleotides align to TRBD1. The CDR3 extends over 12 amino acids. In germline, CDR1 is MDHEN, CDR2 SYDVKM. Unmatched junction bases numbered 4, after V lost 6 bases and J lost 10 bases. The CDR3 sequence: CASSITGGEQFF. In DNA form, the CDR3 reads TGTGCCAGCAGCATTACAGGGGGCGAGCAGTTCTTC.

This rearrangement joins TRBV5-1 to TRBJ2-3, with 7 bases aligning to TRBD2. Per the germline V gene, CDR1 is SGHRS and CDR2 is YFSETQ. The CDR3 is 16 amino acids. The V segment lost 0 bases and the J segment 0 bases; nucleotides outside the gene matches: 4. The CDR3 bases are TGCGCCAGCAGCTTGGCCGGGCGGGGGAGCACAGATACGCAGTATTTT. It yields the protein CASSLAGRGSTDTQYF.

The gene calls are TRBV18 and TRBJ2-5; tentatively, D is TRBD1 (5 bases). The germline V gene has CDR1 KGHSH and CDR2 LQKENI. CDR3 length: 14 amino acids. Deletions cut 2 bases from V and 1 base from J, with 8 bases between. CDR3 amino acids: CASSPDSRQETQYF. CDR3 in DNA: TGTGCCAGCTCACCAGACAGCCGCCAAGAGACCCAGTACTTC.

The chain employs TRBV18 and TRBJ2-7, with a possible D match to TRBD1 (6 bases). Germline V lookup: CDR1 KGHSH, CDR2 LQKENI. This CDR3 contains 12 residues. The V gene lost 3 bases and the J gene lost 7 bases, with 10 bases spanning the gap. CDR3 loop: CASSPATGEQYV. The CDR3 DNA is TGTGCCAGCTCACCCGCGACAGGAGAGCAGTACGTC.